The 2 T cell receptor beta chains listed next were all sequenced from one sample in a study of shared clonotypes between healthy human individuals. The data were produced by immunoSEQ multiplex PCR, yet TCRdb's version contains in-frame clones alone and is incomplete. The data hold some 580,000 clones, with 95% to 98% observed a single time. Material for sequencing was naive CD4+ T cells sorted from blood. Regarding subset: CD45RA+ positively selected. The source of these receptors is a woman aged 25 to 39 in good health.

The chain combines TRBV5-1 with TRBJ2-3; TRBD2 agrees at 12 bases. This CDR3 is built from 16 residues. V was clipped by 4 bases and J by 4 bases; unmatched bases: 7. Germline loops: CDR1 SGHRS, CDR2 YFSETQ. The CDR3 here is CASSRTSGIAPDTQYF. CDR3 in DNA: TGCGCCAGCAGCCGGACTAGCGGGATAGCCCCAGATACGCAGTATTTT. Together with reference TRBV5-1 and TRBJ2-3, the CDR3 gives the full variable domain: KAGVTQTPRYLIKTRGQQVTLSCSPISGHRSVSWYQQTPGQGLQFLFEYFSETQRNKGNFPGRFSGRQFSNSRSEMNVSTLELGDSALYLCASSRTSGIAPDTQYFGPGTRLTVL.

J is TRBJ2-2 and V is TRBV6-1, with 8 bases matching TRBD2. CDR3 length equals 15 residues. Germline loops: CDR1 MNHNS, CDR2 SASEGT. With V trimmed by 3 bases and J by 5 bases, 5 bases remained unmatched. The CDR3 spells CASSERTSNTGELFF. CDR3 coding DNA: TGTGCCAGCAGTGAGCGGACTAGCAATACCGGGGAGCTGTTTTTT.